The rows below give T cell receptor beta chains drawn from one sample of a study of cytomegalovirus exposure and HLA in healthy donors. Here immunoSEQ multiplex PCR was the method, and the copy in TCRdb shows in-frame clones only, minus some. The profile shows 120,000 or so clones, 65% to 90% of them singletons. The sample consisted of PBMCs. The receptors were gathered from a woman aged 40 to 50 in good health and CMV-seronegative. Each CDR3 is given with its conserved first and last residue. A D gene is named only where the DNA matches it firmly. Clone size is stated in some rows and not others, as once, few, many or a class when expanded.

DNA: TGTGCCAGCTCACGTGAGGAGGGCGTAGGTGAAAAACTGTTTTTT
CDR3: CASSREEGVGEKLFF
J: TRBJ1-4
D: .
V: TRBV18
size: .

DNA: TGTGCCATCAGGAAGGGACAGGGGGATTCTTCTGAAGCTTTCTTT
CDR3: CAIRKGQGDSSEAFF
J: TRBJ1-1
D: TRBD1
V: TRBV10-3
size: few

DNA: TGTGCCAGTAGTATGACAGGACCGACAGATACGCAGTATTTT
CDR3: CASSMTGPTDTQYF
J: TRBJ2-3
D: .
V: TRBV19
size: once

DNA: TGTGCCAGCAGCTACGGAGAGACCCAGTACTTC
CDR3: CASSYGETQYF
J: TRBJ2-5
D: .
V: TRBV7-2
size: .

DNA: TGCGCCAGCAGCCGAACTAGCGGGGGGGCTCTCTACAATGAGCAGTTCTTC
CDR3: CASSRTSGGALYNEQFF
J: TRBJ2-1
D: TRBD2
V: TRBV4-1
size: .

DNA: TGCGCCAGCAGCCAACGGCTAGCGGGAGTGAACGAGCAGTACTTC
CDR3: CASSQRLAGVNEQYF
J: TRBJ2-7
D: TRBD2
V: TRBV4-1
size: .

DNA: TGTGCCAGTAGTCTACTAGGACTCACAGATACGCAGTATTTT
CDR3: CASSLLGLTDTQYF
J: TRBJ2-3
D: .
V: TRBV19
size: .

DNA: TGTGCCAGCAGCCACGGACAGGGCTACGAGCAGTACTTC
CDR3: CASSHGQGYEQYF
J: TRBJ2-7
D: TRBD1
V: TRBV7-3
size: .

DNA: TGTGCCAGCAGCTTAGGCCCCGCCCAGGGGCAGGGCTCTTTCGAGCAGTACTTC
CDR3: CASSLGPAQGQGSFEQYF
J: TRBJ2-7
D: .
V: TRBV7-9
size: .

DNA: TGTGCCAGCAGCGCTGGGACTACCACCGGGGAGCTGTTTTTT
CDR3: CASSAGTTTGELFF
J: TRBJ2-2
D: TRBD2
V: TRBV7-2
size: .

DNA: TGTGCCAGCAGGCCCCAGATGCGGGAATCCCAGTTCTTC
CDR3: CASRPQMRESQFF
J: TRBJ2-1
D: .
V: TRBV27
size: once

DNA: TGTGCCAGCAGTCCAAACTCCTACAATGAGCAGTTCTTC
CDR3: CASSPNSYNEQFF
J: TRBJ2-1
D: .
V: TRBV27
size: .

DNA: TGCGCCAGCAGCCAAAGTCATAGTTGGCGTCGTAGGGACAGGTCCACAGATACGCAGTATTTT
CDR3: CASSQSHSWRRRDRSTDTQYF
J: TRBJ2-3
D: TRBD1
V: TRBV4-1
size: .

DNA: TGTGCCAGCAGCTTAGCCGGGACCTACAATGAGCAGTTCTTC
CDR3: CASSLAGTYNEQFF
J: TRBJ2-1
D: .
V: TRBV7-2
size: .

DNA: TGTGCCAGCAGTCGCAGCGGGGGGAGTGGTGAGCAGTTCTTC
CDR3: CASSRSGGSGEQFF
J: TRBJ2-1
D: TRBD2
V: TRBV7-9
size: .

DNA: TGCGCCAGCAGCTTGGGTGCGGAGCGACAAGAGACCCAGTACTTC
CDR3: CASSLGAERQETQYF
J: TRBJ2-5
D: .
V: TRBV5-1
size: .

DNA: TGTGCCAGCCGTCTAGCGGGCCTCGGGGGGGATACGCAGTATTTT
CDR3: CASRLAGLGGDTQYF
J: TRBJ2-3
D: TRBD2
V: TRBV6-5
size: .

DNA: TGTGCCAGTAGTACCCGGGACAGGGGGCCCAATCAGCCCCAGCATTTT
CDR3: CASSTRDRGPNQPQHF
J: TRBJ1-5
D: TRBD1
V: TRBV19
size: once

DNA: TGTGCCTGGAGTCGGGGGGGCTCCTACAATGAGCAGTTCTTC
CDR3: CAWSRGGSYNEQFF
J: TRBJ2-1
D: TRBD2
V: TRBV30
size: .

DNA: TGTGCCAGTAGTCCCTGGGGACAGGGAGTTCGGGGCTACACCTTC
CDR3: CASSPWGQGVRGYTF
J: TRBJ1-2
D: TRBD1
V: TRBV19
size: .